These T cell receptor beta chains were read from a single sample in a study of HIV-infected patients and healthy controls. TCRdb independently ran MiXCR on the 5' RACE reads; one entry per CDR3 protein. There are 15,000 to 20,000 distinct CDR3 sequences in the sample; roughly a tenth occur only once, and about 3% lies in the top ten. The sample comprised blood. Source of these receptors: an adult in good health. Both conserved end residues are part of each CDR3. The order of the fields is D gene, V gene, J gene, clone size, CDR3 protein, CDR3 DNA. D genes are given only for firm matches. Clone size appears in some rows only: once, few, many, or a class for an expanded clone.

.,TRBV6-5,TRBJ2-7,medium-sized,CASSYGTTSYEQYF,TGTGCCAGCAGTTATGGGACCACCTCCTACGAGCAGTACTTC
TRBD2,TRBV3-1,TRBJ2-1,many,CASSSSGSGLGQMGEQFF,TGTGCCAGCAGCTCGAGCGGGTCAGGACTAGGGCAGATGGGTGAGCAGTTCTTC
TRBD1,TRBV29-1,TRBJ1-1,many,CSVGQGAVNTEAFF,TGCAGCGTTGGGCAGGGGGCCGTGAACACTGAAGCTTTCTTT
.,TRBV29-1,TRBJ2-1,many,CSVGLSYNEQFF,TGCAGCGTTGGCCTCTCCTACAATGAGCAGTTCTTC
TRBD1,TRBV7-9,TRBJ2-7,many,CASSPRGRVEIYEQYF,TGTGCCAGCAGCCCCAGGGGGCGGGTGGAAATCTACGAGCAGTACTTC
TRBD2,TRBV4-3,TRBJ2-3,medium-sized,CASSQVGLAGADTQYF,TGCGCCAGCAGCCAAGTAGGACTAGCGGGTGCAGATACGCAGTATTTT
.,TRBV28,TRBJ2-7,.,CASSPSGVGGYEQYF,TGTGCCAGCAGTCCCTCGGGGGTGGGGGGCTACGAGCAGTACTTC
TRBD1,TRBV4-3,TRBJ1-4,medium-sized,CASSQGGGTGDEKLFF,TGCGCCAGCAGCCAAGGGGGCGGGACAGGGGATGAAAAACTGTTTTTT
TRBD2,TRBV28,TRBJ2-1,many,CASRHGLAGAYNEQFF,TGTGCCAGCAGACACGGACTAGCGGGAGCCTACAATGAGCAGTTCTTC
.,TRBV20-1,TRBJ1-4,many,CSADSGAGPEKLFF,TGCAGTGCTGACAGCGGGGCAGGACCCGAAAAACTGTTTTTT
.,TRBV25-1,TRBJ1-1,few,CASSATGSNTEAFF,TGTGCCAGCAGTGCCACAGGGTCGAACACTGAAGCTTTCTTT
.,TRBV7-9,TRBJ2-6,.,CASSRTESGANVLTF,TGTGCCAGCAGCCGTACAGAGTCTGGGGCCAACGTCCTGACTTTC
TRBD2,TRBV28,TRBJ2-3,.,CASSSSGSTDTQYF,TGTGCCAGCAGTTCTAGCGGTAGCACAGATACGCAGTATTTT
TRBD1,TRBV27,TRBJ2-7,many,CASSFYRGNYEQYF,TGTGCCAGCAGTTTCTACAGGGGGAACTACGAGCAGTACTTC
TRBD2,TRBV20-1,TRBJ2-3,few,CSARGVAGVADTQYF,TGCAGTGCTAGAGGGGTAGCGGGAGTGGCAGATACGCAGTATTTT
TRBD2,TRBV19,TRBJ2-2,medium-sized,CASSPQTSGRTGELFF,TGTGCCAGTAGCCCTCAGACTAGCGGGAGGACCGGGGAGCTGTTTTTT
.,TRBV19,TRBJ2-1,many,CASSINQQLNEQFF,TGTGCCAGTAGTATAAACCAACAGTTGAATGAGCAGTTCTTC
TRBD1,TRBV4-1,TRBJ1-2,many,CASSQEWTGGNYGYTF,TGCGCCAGCAGCCAAGAGTGGACAGGGGGTAACTATGGCTACACCTTC
TRBD1,TRBV28,TRBJ2-1,medium-sized,CASRRGLSSYNEQFF,TGTGCCAGCAGAAGGGGGCTGAGCTCCTACAATGAGCAGTTCTTC
TRBD2,TRBV30,TRBJ2-3,.,CAWSVAGGGTDTQYF,TGTGCCTGGAGCGTAGCGGGAGGAGGCACAGATACGCAGTATTTT
.,TRBV7-2,TRBJ2-1,many,CASSLTPYDHTYNEQFF,TGTGCCAGCAGCTTAACCCCATATGACCATACCTACAATGAGCAGTTCTTC
TRBD2,TRBV10-3,TRBJ2-3,few,CAIRISGTTITDTQYF,TGTGCCATCAGGATTAGCGGGACTACAATCACAGATACGCAGTATTTT
TRBD1,TRBV5-4,TRBJ1-4,many,CASSLEGGGEKLFF,TGTGCCAGCAGCTTGGAAGGGGGCGGCGAAAAACTGTTTTTT
.,TRBV7-8,TRBJ2-4,.,CASTLTPGGGNIQYF,TGTGCCAGCACCCTCACACCTGGGGGTGGCAACATTCAGTACTTC
.,TRBV12-3/TRBV12-4,TRBJ2-5,many,CASSRDGSGEETQYF,TGTGCCAGCAGCCGAGATGGGTCAGGGGAAGAGACCCAGTACTTC
TRBD2,TRBV28,TRBJ2-7,many,CASSLPGGPYEQYF,TGTGCCAGCAGTTTGCCGGGGGGGCCCTACGAGCAGTACTTC
.,TRBV6-2/TRBV6-3,TRBJ2-7,many,CASSDLSTGTYEQYF,TGTGCCAGCAGCGACCTGTCGACAGGCACCTACGAGCAGTACTTC
.,TRBV5-4,TRBJ2-3,medium-sized,CASSPPGGATDTQYF,TGTGCCAGCAGCCCCCCCGGAGGGGCCACAGATACGCAGTATTTT
.,TRBV29-1,TRBJ1-2,many,CSVEDQQRYGYTF,TGCAGCGTTGAAGATCAACAGCGCTATGGCTACACCTTC
TRBD2,TRBV20-1,TRBJ2-7,.,CSAPWASGSSYEQYF,TGCAGTGCTCCATGGGCTAGCGGGAGCTCCTACGAGCAGTACTTC
.,TRBV29-1,TRBJ2-5,many,CSVWTDLVRETQYF,TGCAGCGTCTGGACAGACCTCGTGCGAGAGACCCAGTACTTC
TRBD2,TRBV27,TRBJ2-7,.,CASSLASGNLGTEQYF,TGTGCCAGCAGTTTGGCTAGCGGGAATCTGGGTACGGAGCAGTACTTC
.,TRBV5-4,TRBJ2-1,few,CASSRGEGDEQFF,TGTGCCAGCAGCCGTGGAGAGGGGGATGAGCAGTTCTTC
.,TRBV5-6,TRBJ2-6,medium-sized,CASSPFRGASGANVLTF,TGTGCCAGCAGCCCCTTTCGGGGGGCTTCTGGGGCCAACGTCCTGACTTTC
TRBD2,TRBV11-2,TRBJ2-1,many,CASSPTAGVTYNEQFF,TGTGCCAGCAGCCCCACCGCGGGGGTGACCTACAATGAGCAGTTCTTC
.,TRBV29-1,TRBJ1-2,.,CSVEDQLGPYGYTF,TGCAGCGTTGAAGATCAGTTGGGCCCCTATGGCTACACCTTC
.,TRBV6-5,TRBJ2-6,many,CASSYSIRSSSGANVLTF,TGTGCCAGCAGTTACTCGATTAGGTCCAGCTCTGGGGCCAACGTCCTGACTTTC
TRBD1,TRBV6-5,TRBJ2-7,many,CASRRGTGAEQYF,TGTGCCAGCAGGAGGGGGACAGGGGCCGAGCAGTACTTC
.,TRBV7-2,TRBJ2-3,many,CASSLSTSTDTQYF,TGTGCCAGCAGCTTATCAACTAGCACAGATACGCAGTATTTT
.,TRBV7-2,TRBJ2-3,few,CASNNADTQYF,TGTGCCAGCAACAATGCAGATACGCAGTATTTT
.,TRBV14,TRBJ2-3,medium-sized,CASSQPTGNTDTQYF,TGTGCCAGCAGCCAACCGACAGGAAACACAGATACGCAGTATTTT
TRBD2,TRBV4-3,TRBJ2-1,many,CASSLEGTSGYNEQFF,TGCGCCAGCAGCCTAGAGGGGACTAGCGGTTACAATGAGCAGTTCTTC
.,TRBV20-1,TRBJ2-5,.,CSARTGTWGRQETQYF,TGCAGTGCCCGGACCGGGACATGGGGACGCCAAGAGACCCAGTACTTC
.,TRBV28,TRBJ1-1,many,CASSAGGGGQQWTEAFF,TGTGCCAGCAGTGCCGGCGGTGGTGGACAGCAATGGACTGAAGCTTTCTTT